Listed below are T cell receptor beta chains from one sample, sequenced in a study of blood T cell repertoires in COVID-19. Data came from immunoSEQ multiplex PCR; TCRdb stores just in-frame clones and leaves some out. The sample shows approximately 80,000 clones, roughly 80% of them seen only once. Sample: peripheral blood. Every receptor here comes from a human donor in a cohort sampled during active COVID-19. The CDR3 runs from the conserved cysteine through the conserved F or W. A D gene is named only where the DNA matches it firmly. Expanded clones get a size class; other rows say once, few or many, or leave the size out.

clone_size	v_call	j_call	d_call	cdr3_aa	cdr3_nt
-	TRBV6-5	TRBJ1-2	-	CASSPDTYGYTF	TGTGCCAGCAGTCCTGACACCTATGGCTACACCTTC
-	TRBV23-1	TRBJ2-5	-	CASSQSPGEETQYF	TGCGCCAGCAGTCAATCACCAGGGGAAGAGACCCAGTACTTC
-	TRBV21-1	TRBJ1-3	-	CASRGQLPSSGNTIYF	TGTGCCAGCAGGGGGCAGCTCCCTAGCTCTGGAAACACCATATATTTT
-	TRBV18	TRBJ2-7	-	CASSPGQGGSSYEQYF	TGTGCCAGCTCACCTGGGCAGGGGGGTTCTTCCTACGAGCAGTACTTC
-	TRBV9	TRBJ1-2	TRBD1	CASSGTGGLLGYTF	TGTGCCAGCAGCGGGACAGGGGGCCTTCTTGGCTACACCTTC
-	TRBV11-2	TRBJ1-3	-	CASSLGTAGNTIYF	TGTGCCAGCAGCTTAGGGACAGCTGGAAACACCATATATTTT
-	TRBV7-2	TRBJ2-7	TRBD2	CASSLVSSGGDVQYF	TGTGCCAGCAGCTTAGTGAGTAGCGGGGGGGACGTGCAGTACTTC
-	TRBV2	TRBJ2-5	-	CASSERRARPEVQYF	TGTGCCAGCAGTGAGAGGCGGGCGCGCCCGGAGGTCCAGTACTTC
-	TRBV6-5	TRBJ1-2	TRBD1	CASSYGGGGYTF	TGTGCCAGCAGTTACGGAGGGGGCGGCTACACCTTC
-	TRBV5-8	TRBJ2-7	TRBD1	CASSEGQPSYEQYF	TGTGCCAGCAGCGAGGGACAGCCCTCCTACGAGCAGTACTTC
-	TRBV5-1	TRBJ1-1	-	CASSLQGNTEAFF	TGCGCCAGCAGCTTACAGGGGAACACTGAAGCTTTCTTT
-	TRBV6-2/TRBV6-3	TRBJ1-2	TRBD1	CASSYQGGDYGYTF	TGTGCCAGCAGTTACCAGGGGGGAGACTATGGCTACACCTTC
-	TRBV3-1/TRBV3-2	TRBJ2-3	-	CASSQDGRGVDTQYF	TGTGCCAGCAGCCAAGACGGCAGGGGGGTTGATACGCAGTATTTT
once	TRBV7-6	TRBJ1-4	-	CASSPSTDEKLFF	TGTGCCAGCTCCCCGAGCACGGATGAAAAACTGTTTTTT
few	TRBV4-1	TRBJ2-2	TRBD2	CASSSGGALLFF	TGCGCCAGCAGCTCGGGGGGGGCCCTGCTGTTTTTT
-	TRBV7-2	TRBJ1-1	-	CASSPMGRGTEAFF	TGTGCCAGCAGCCCTATGGGAAGGGGCACTGAAGCTTTCTTT
-	TRBV21-1	TRBJ2-7	-	CASSPLPTDLEQYF	TGTGCCAGCAGTCCGCTTCCGACGGACTTAGAGCAGTACTTC
-	TRBV9	TRBJ2-7	-	CASSKTGSYEQYF	TGTGCCAGCAGCAAAACAGGATCCTACGAGCAGTACTTC
-	TRBV27	TRBJ1-1	TRBD1	CASSYDPGQGNTEAFF	TGTGCCAGCAGTTACGATCCTGGACAGGGGAACACTGAAGCTTTCTTT
-	TRBV7-7	TRBJ2-5	TRBD2	CASSHTGTSGETQYF	TGTGCCAGCAGCCATACCGGGACTAGCGGGGAGACCCAGTACTTC
-	TRBV9	TRBJ1-3	TRBD1	CASSVGDSVFSGNTIYF	TGTGCCAGCAGCGTAGGGGACAGCGTCTTCTCTGGAAACACCATATATTTT
-	TRBV2	TRBJ2-4	-	CASSEGDTLAKNIQYF	TGTGCCAGCAGTGAGGGGGACACCTTAGCCAAAAACATTCAGTACTTC
-	TRBV11-2	TRBJ2-7	TRBD2	CASSYWTGGPYEQYF	TGTGCCAGCAGCTATTGGACGGGAGGCCCCTACGAGCAGTACTTC
once	TRBV6-5	TRBJ1-4	-	CASRYGRNEKLFF	TGTGCCAGCAGGTACGGGAGAAATGAAAAACTGTTTTTT
-	TRBV6-6	TRBJ2-7	TRBD2	CASSLRAGDGYEQYF	TGTGCCAGCAGCCTAAGGGCGGGGGACGGCTACGAGCAGTACTTC
-	TRBV3-1/TRBV3-2	TRBJ1-1	-	CASRQDRMNTEAFF	TGTGCCAGCAGACAGGATAGAATGAACACTGAAGCTTTCTTT
-	TRBV7-6	TRBJ2-1	-	CASSRDTYNEQFF	TGTGCCAGCAGCCGGGACACGTACAATGAGCAGTTCTTC
-	TRBV5-1	TRBJ1-3	-	CACSSGDSGNTIYF	TGCGCCTGCTCCTCAGGTGACTCTGGAAACACCATATATTTT
-	TRBV6-2/TRBV6-3	TRBJ1-1	-	CASSYSQGWDTEAFF	TGTGCCAGCAGTTACTCACAGGGTTGGGACACTGAAGCTTTCTTT
-	TRBV5-6	TRBJ1-6	-	CASSGTTYNSPLHF	TGTGCCAGCTCAGGGACAACCTATAATTCACCCCTCCACTTT
once	TRBV5-1	TRBJ2-7	TRBD2	CASSLGGASGDLYEQYF	TGCGCCAGCAGCTTGGGGGGAGCTAGCGGGGACCTCTACGAGCAGTACTTC
-	TRBV11-2	TRBJ2-3	-	CASSLDLRLASTDTQYF	TGTGCCAGCAGCTTAGATCTCCGGCTAGCTAGCACAGATACGCAGTATTTT
-	TRBV15	TRBJ2-7	TRBD1	CATSRPEGGRAEQYF	TGTGCCACCAGCCGTCCAGAAGGGGGCAGGGCCGAGCAGTACTTC
-	TRBV5-6	TRBJ2-7	TRBD1	CASSLGQGRSYEQYF	TGTGCCAGCAGCTTAGGACAGGGGAGGTCCTACGAGCAGTACTTC
few	TRBV4-1	TRBJ1-4	-	CASSQGQNEKLFF	TGCGCCAGCAGCCAAGGACAAAATGAAAAACTGTTTTTT
-	TRBV6-5	TRBJ2-7	-	CASSKPQGRYEQYF	TGTGCCAGCAGTAAACCACAGGGGAGGTACGAGCAGTACTTC
-	TRBV4-1	TRBJ2-7	TRBD2	CASSQDLGLAGVDEQYF	TGCGCCAGCAGCCAAGATCTGGGACTAGCGGGCGTAGACGAGCAGTACTTC
-	TRBV6-5	TRBJ1-2	-	CASSRWTETNYGYTF	TGTGCCAGCAGTCGTTGGACAGAGACAAACTATGGCTACACCTTC
-	TRBV7-9	TRBJ1-1	-	CASSPSGGAYTEAFF	TGTGCCAGCAGCCCTTCGGGGGGGGCGTACACTGAAGCTTTCTTT
-	TRBV18	TRBJ2-7	TRBD1	CASSPQGAGEQYF	TGTGCCAGCTCACCCCAGGGGGCCGGGGAGCAGTACTTC
-	TRBV9	TRBJ2-7	TRBD2	CASSVAGGNYEQYF	TGTGCCAGCAGCGTAGCGGGGGGAAACTACGAGCAGTACTTC
-	TRBV5-1	TRBJ1-3	-	CASSLRGPGYTIYF	TGCGCCAGCAGCTTGCGGGGTCCGGGATACACCATATATTTT
medium-sized	TRBV4-2	TRBJ2-1	TRBD2	CASSQEFRLAGDEQFF	TGTGCCAGCAGCCAAGAATTTAGGCTAGCGGGGGATGAGCAGTTCTTC
few	TRBV18	TRBJ1-5	-	CASSPSSAYSNQPQHF	TGTGCCAGCTCCCCCTCAAGCGCGTATAGCAATCAGCCCCAGCATTTT
-	TRBV5-6	TRBJ1-1	TRBD1	CASSADRRNTEAFF	TGTGCCAGCAGCGCGGACAGGAGGAACACTGAAGCTTTCTTT